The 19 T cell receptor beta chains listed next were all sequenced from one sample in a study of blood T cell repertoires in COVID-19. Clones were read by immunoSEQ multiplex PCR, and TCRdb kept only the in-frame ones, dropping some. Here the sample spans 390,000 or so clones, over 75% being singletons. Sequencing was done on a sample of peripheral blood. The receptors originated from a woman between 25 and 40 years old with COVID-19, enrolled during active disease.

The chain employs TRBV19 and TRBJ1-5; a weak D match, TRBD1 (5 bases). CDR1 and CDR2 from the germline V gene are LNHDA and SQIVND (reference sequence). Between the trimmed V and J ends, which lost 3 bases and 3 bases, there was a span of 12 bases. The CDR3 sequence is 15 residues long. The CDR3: CASSMKGIFNQPQHF. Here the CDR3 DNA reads TGTGCCAGTAGTATGAAGGGGATTTTCAATCAGCCCCAGCATTTT.

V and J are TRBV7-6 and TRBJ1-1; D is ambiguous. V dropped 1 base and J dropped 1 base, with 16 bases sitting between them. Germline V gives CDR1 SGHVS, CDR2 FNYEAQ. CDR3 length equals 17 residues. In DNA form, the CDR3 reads TGTGCCAGCAGCTTAGGCCCCTTTGCAGGCGCGAACACTGAAGCTTTCTTT. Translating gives CASSLGPFAGANTEAFF.

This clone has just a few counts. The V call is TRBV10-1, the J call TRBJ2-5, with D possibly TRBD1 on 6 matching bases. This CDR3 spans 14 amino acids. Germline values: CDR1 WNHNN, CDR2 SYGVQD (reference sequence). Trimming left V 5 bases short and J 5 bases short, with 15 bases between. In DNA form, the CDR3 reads TGCGCCAGCAGTTCCACTCAGGGGACGGAGACCCAGTACTTC. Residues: CASSSTQGTETQYF.

The CDR3 spells CASSLGTGSGNTIYF. In nucleotides, the CDR3 is TGTGCCAGCAGCTTAGGTACGGGCTCTGGAAACACCATATATTTT. The V and J genes are TRBV7-2 and TRBJ1-3; D unclear. The V end lost 1 base, the J end lost 0 bases, and 7 bases lay between the germline ends. Germline lookup yields CDR1 SGHTA and CDR2 FQGNSA. The CDR3 loop spans 15 amino acids.

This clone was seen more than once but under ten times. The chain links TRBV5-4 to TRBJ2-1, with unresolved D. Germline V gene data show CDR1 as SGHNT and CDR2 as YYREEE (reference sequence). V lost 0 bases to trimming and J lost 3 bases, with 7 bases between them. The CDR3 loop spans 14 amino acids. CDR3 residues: CASSLVSLYNEQFF. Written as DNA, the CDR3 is TGTGCCAGCAGCTTGGTATCCCTCTACAATGAGCAGTTCTTC.

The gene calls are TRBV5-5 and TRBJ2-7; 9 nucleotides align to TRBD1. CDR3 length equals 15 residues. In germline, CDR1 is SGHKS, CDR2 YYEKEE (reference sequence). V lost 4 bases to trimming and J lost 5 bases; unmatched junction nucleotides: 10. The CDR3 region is CASSPIRTGEDEQYF. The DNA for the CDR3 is TGTGCCAGCAGCCCCATTCGGACAGGGGAGGACGAGCAGTACTTC.

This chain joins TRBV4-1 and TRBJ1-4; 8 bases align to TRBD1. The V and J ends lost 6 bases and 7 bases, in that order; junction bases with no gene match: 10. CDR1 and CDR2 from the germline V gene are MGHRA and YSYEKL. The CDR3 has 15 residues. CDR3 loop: CASRFRSGGSEKLFF. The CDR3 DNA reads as TGCGCCAGCAGATTTCGGTCAGGGGGCAGTGAAAAACTGTTTTTT.

The CDR3 is CATSDAGQGATNEKLFF. CDR3 DNA sequence: TGTGCCACCAGTGATGCCGGACAGGGGGCAACTAATGAAAAACTGTTTTTT. The chain employs TRBV24-1 and TRBJ1-4, with 10 bases identical to TRBD1. The CDR3 extends over 17 amino acids. Trimming at V came to 3 bases and at J to 0 bases, leaving 3 bases not matched to a gene. Germline V lookup: CDR1 KGHDR, CDR2 SFDVKD.

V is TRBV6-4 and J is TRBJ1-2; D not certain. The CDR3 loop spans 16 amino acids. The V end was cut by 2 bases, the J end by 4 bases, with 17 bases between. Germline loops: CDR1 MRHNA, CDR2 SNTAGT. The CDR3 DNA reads TGTGCCAGCAGTGACCTCGTGGCTCAGCGATCCTATGGCTACACCTTC. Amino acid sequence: CASSDLVAQRSYGYTF.

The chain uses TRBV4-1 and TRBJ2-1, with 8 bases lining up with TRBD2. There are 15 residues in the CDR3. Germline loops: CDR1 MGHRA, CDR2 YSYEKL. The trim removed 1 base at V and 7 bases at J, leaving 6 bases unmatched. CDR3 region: CASSQGWGGRNEQFF. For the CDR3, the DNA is TGCGCCAGCAGCCAAGGGTGGGGCGGGAGGAATGAGCAGTTCTTC.

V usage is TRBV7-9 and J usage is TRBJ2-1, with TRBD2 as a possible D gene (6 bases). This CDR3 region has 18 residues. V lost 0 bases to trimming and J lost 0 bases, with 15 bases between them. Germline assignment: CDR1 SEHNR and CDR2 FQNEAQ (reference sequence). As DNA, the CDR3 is TGTGCCAGCAGCTTAGCGGGGGTTAGCGGCAGCTCCTACAATGAGCAGTTCTTC. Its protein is CASSLAGVSGSSYNEQFF. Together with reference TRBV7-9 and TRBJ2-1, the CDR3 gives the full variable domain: DTGVSQNPRHKITKRGQNVTFRCDPISEHNRLYWYRQTLGQGPEFLTYFQNEAQLEKSRLLSDRFSAERPKGSFSTLEIQRTEQGDSAMYLCASSLAGVSGSSYNEQFFGPGTRLTVL.

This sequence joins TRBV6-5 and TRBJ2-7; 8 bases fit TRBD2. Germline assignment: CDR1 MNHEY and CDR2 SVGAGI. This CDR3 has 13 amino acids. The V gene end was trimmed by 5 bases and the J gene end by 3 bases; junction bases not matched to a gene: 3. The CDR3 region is CASSPRGDYEQYF. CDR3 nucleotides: TGTGCCAGCAGTCCGCGGGGGGACTACGAGCAGTACTTC.

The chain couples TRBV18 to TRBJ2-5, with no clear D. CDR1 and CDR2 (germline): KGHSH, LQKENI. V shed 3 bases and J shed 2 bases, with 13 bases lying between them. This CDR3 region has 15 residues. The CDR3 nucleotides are TGTGCCAGCTCACCTGGCCCGACACAACAAGAGACCCAGTACTTC. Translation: CASSPGPTQQETQYF.

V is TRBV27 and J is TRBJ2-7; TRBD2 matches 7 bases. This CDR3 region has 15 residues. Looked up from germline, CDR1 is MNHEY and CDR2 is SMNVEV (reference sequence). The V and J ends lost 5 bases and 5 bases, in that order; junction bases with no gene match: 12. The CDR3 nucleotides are TGTGCCAGCAGTCCTCTTGGGGCGGGAGCACACGAGCAGTACTTC. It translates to CASSPLGAGAHEQYF.

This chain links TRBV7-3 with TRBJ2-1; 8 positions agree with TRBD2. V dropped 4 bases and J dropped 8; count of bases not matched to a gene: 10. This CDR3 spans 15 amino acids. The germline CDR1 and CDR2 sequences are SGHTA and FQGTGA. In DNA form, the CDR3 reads TGTGCCAGCAGCTCCGCGTTAGCGGGATCGGATGAGCAGTTCTTC. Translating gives CASSSALAGSDEQFF. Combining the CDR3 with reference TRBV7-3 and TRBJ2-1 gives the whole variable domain GAGVSQTPSNKVTEKGKYVELRCDPISGHTALYWYRQSLGQGPEFLIYFQGTGAADDSGLPNDRFFAVRPEGSVSTLKIQRTERGDSAVYLCASSSALAGSDEQFFGPGTRLTVL.

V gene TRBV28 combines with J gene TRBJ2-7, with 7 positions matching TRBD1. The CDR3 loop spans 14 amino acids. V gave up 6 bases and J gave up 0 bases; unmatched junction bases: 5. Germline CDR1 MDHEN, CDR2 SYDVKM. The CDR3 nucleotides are TGTGCCAGCAGGCCACAGGGGACCTCCTACGAGCAGTACTTC. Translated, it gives CASRPQGTSYEQYF.

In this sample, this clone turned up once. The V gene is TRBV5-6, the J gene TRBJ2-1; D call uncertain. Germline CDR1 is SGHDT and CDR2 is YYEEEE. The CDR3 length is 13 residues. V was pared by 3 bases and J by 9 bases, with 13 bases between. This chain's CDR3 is CASSSSLTIEQFF. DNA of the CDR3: TGTGCCAGCAGCTCTTCCCTTACTATTGAGCAGTTCTTC.

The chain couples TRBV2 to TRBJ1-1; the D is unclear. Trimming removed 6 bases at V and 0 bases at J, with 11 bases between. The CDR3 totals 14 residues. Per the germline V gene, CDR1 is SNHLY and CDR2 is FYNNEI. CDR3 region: CASSLDTMNTEAFF. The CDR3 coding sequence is TGTGCCAGCAGCCTTGACACAATGAACACTGAAGCTTTCTTT.

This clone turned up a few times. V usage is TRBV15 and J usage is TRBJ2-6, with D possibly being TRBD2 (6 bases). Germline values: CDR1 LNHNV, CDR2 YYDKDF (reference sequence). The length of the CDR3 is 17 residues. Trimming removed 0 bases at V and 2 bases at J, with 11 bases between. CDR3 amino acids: CATSREYGTPGANVLTF. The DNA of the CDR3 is TGTGCCACCAGCAGAGAGTACGGGACTCCTGGGGCCAACGTCCTGACTTTC. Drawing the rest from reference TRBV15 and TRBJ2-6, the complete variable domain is DAMVIQNPRYQVTQFGKPVTLSCSQTLNHNVMYWYQQKSSQAPKLLFHYYDKDFNNEADTPDNFQSRRPNTSFCFLDIRSPGLGDTAMYLCATSREYGTPGANVLTFGAGSRLTVL.